These 6 T cell receptor beta chains were all obtained from the same sample, sequenced in a study of blood T cell repertoires in COVID-19. Clones were sequenced by immunoSEQ multiplex PCR, and TCRdb holds only the in-frame ones, with some missing. The table shows a few hundred thousand clones, with roughly 85% occurring only once. Sequenced material: PBMCs or T cells enriched from blood (not recorded which). The receptor source for this set is a woman in her twenties or thirties who had recovered from COVID-19.

V is TRBV24-1 and J is TRBJ2-5, with 9 bases lining up with TRBD2. CDR1 is KGHDR, CDR2 SFDVKD, per germline. Unmatched junction bases numbered 11, after V lost 5 bases and J lost 5 bases. This CDR3 has 16 amino acids. The CDR3 loop is CATSGRLAGVGETQYF. In DNA, the CDR3 is TGTGCCACCAGTGGAAGGTTAGCGGGAGTCGGGGAGACCCAGTACTTC.

About this clone: Other nucleotide sequences in the sample specify the same CDR3. The V call is TRBV12-3 or TRBV12-4, the J call TRBJ1-2, with D hard to call. Trimming shortened V by 5 bases and J by 4 bases, and 8 bases separated the two germline ends. There are 12 residues in the CDR3. The chain's CDR3 is CASSPGPYGYTF. Here the CDR3 DNA reads TGTGCCAGCAGTCCTGGGCCCTATGGCTACACCTTC.

The chain recombines TRBV15 with TRBJ1-1; 8 bases map to TRBD1. The CDR3 covers 14 residues. Germline V gene lookup returns CDR1 LNHNV and CDR2 YYDKDF (reference sequence). Unmatched junction bases numbered 5, after V lost 2 bases and J lost 6 bases. CDR3: CATSRRTGIPEAFF. The CDR3 DNA is TGTGCCACCAGCAGAAGGACAGGGATACCTGAAGCTTTCTTT.

The V call is TRBV30, the J call TRBJ1-4, with 10 nucleotides matching TRBD1. Germline CDR1 GTSNPN, CDR2 SVGIG (reference sequence). CDR3 length: 13 residues. J was trimmed by 7 bases and V by 4 bases; bases with no gene match: 3. The CDR3 DNA sequence: TGTGCCTGGACAGGACAGGGGGGTGAAAAACTGTTTTTT. Translated: CAWTGQGGEKLFF.

This clone is a singleton in its sample. This chain uses TRBV4-1 with TRBJ2-3, with D possibly being TRBD2 (7 bases). V dropped 4 bases and J dropped 1 base, with 12 bases sitting between them. Looked up from germline, CDR1 is MGHRA and CDR2 is YSYEKL. The CDR3 spans 15 residues. The chain's CDR3 is CASSRGGHGTDTQYF. CDR3 in DNA: TGCGCCAGCAGCCGCGGGGGCCACGGCACAGATACGCAGTATTTT.

V usage is TRBV28 and J usage is TRBJ1-3, with a weak D call TRBD1 (5 bases). Between the trimmed V and J ends, which lost 5 bases and 0 bases, there was a span of 8 bases. The germline gives CDR1 MDHEN, CDR2 SYDVKM. This CDR3 is 14 amino acids long. For the CDR3, the DNA is TGTGCCAGCAGTACGACAGTCTCTGGAAACACCATATATTTT. It translates to CASSTTVSGNTIYF.